This T cell receptor (beta chain) was profiled in a study of beta chain features in type 1 diabetes. Looked up from germline, CDR1 is SEHNR and CDR2 is FQNEAQ (reference sequence). This CDR3 spans 19 amino acids. The V and J ends lost 0 bases and 0 bases, in that order; junction bases with no gene match: 6. Whole-study findings and limits: TCRB CDR3 length was moderately but significantly reduced in all four CD4+ subsets of Type 1 diabetes patients.

The whole isolated RNA underwent reverse transcription, so sequencing captured expressed TCRB transcripts. Some clones are missing from TCRdb's copy, which holds only in-frame ones; the method was immunoSEQ multiplex PCR. The profile shows hundreds of thousands of clones, about 14% of them singletons. Note on this clone: Antigen specificity is unknown.

The TCR was taken from a young man with type 1 diabetes. Sample: naive CD4+ T cells from blood. The rearrangement links TRBV7-9 to TRBJ2-1, with 12 bases identical to TRBD2. CDR3 coding DNA: TGTGCCAGCAGCTTAGCAGGACTAGCGGGACGCACCTCCTACAATGAGCAGTTCTTC. Its translation: CASSLAGLAGRTSYNEQFF.